These 21 T cell receptor beta chains were sequenced from one sample in a study of response to subunit inactivated influenza vaccine. TCRdb ran MiXCR on the RT-PCR reads and lists one entry per CDR3 protein. This table holds over 400,000 distinct CDR3 sequences, roughly 11% found once. Sample: PBMCs from blood, taken about 6 weeks after vaccination. The source is a man aged 50 to 60 who received an inactivated influenza vaccine.

There are a few counts of this clonotype. This chain joins TRBV7-3 and TRBJ2-3, with D perhaps matching TRBD2 (5 bases). This CDR3 is 15 amino acids long. The germline V gene encodes CDR1 SGHTA and CDR2 FQGTGA. V was cut by 3 bases and J by 4 bases, with 14 bases left in between. The CDR3: CASSFGMSRADTQYF. DNA for the CDR3: TGTGCCAGCAGCTTCGGGATGAGTCGGGCAGATACGCAGTATTTT. Looking up the rest from reference TRBV7-3 and TRBJ2-3 gives the full variable domain: GAGVSQTPSNKVTEKGKYVELRCDPISGHTALYWYRQSLGQGPEFLIYFQGTGAADDSGLPNDRFFAVRPEGSVSTLKIQRTERGDSAVYLCASSFGMSRADTQYFGPGTRLTVL.

This clonotype was observed at least ten times. The chain has TRBV7-9 and TRBJ2-1; TRBD2 matches 16 bases. Germline V CDR1 and CDR2: SEHNR, FQNEAQ (reference sequence). Trimming cost V 2 bases and J 9 bases; bases outside gene matches: 7. CDR3 length: 17 residues. As DNA, the CDR3 is TGTGCCAGCAGCTTACCCTCGGGACTAGCGGGGGGGATTGAGCAGTTCTTC. Amino acid sequence: CASSLPSGLAGGIEQFF.

The rearrangement uses TRBV9 and TRBJ2-2; no firm D call. CDR1 is SGDLS and CDR2 is YYNGEE in the germline V gene. CDR3 length: 12 residues. Trimming removed 7 bases from V and 4 bases from J, with 8 bases in between. The DNA for the CDR3 is TGTGCCAGCGGTTGGGTCACCGGGGAGCTGTTTTTT. It yields the protein CASGWVTGELFF. Drawing the rest from reference TRBV9 and TRBJ2-2, the complete variable domain is DSGVTQTPKHLITATGQRVTLRCSPRSGDLSVYWYQQSLDQGLQFLIQYYNGEERAKGNILERFSAQQFPDLHSELNLSSLELGDSALYFCASGWVTGELFFGEGSRLTVL.

The V gene is TRBV7-8, the J gene TRBJ1-2; perhaps TRBD1 as D (6 bases). Germline CDR1 reads SGHVS; CDR2 reads FQNEAQ. The ends were cut back, 5 bases at V and 7 bases at J, with 17 bases in the middle. The CDR3 runs 14 residues. Here the CDR3 DNA reads TGTGCCAGCAGCAAGTCCCGGGGGGCGGGTGGCTACACCTTC. It yields the protein CASSKSRGAGGYTF.

The chain uses TRBV15 and TRBJ1-2, with 7 bases fitting TRBD1. Germline V gene data show CDR1 as LNHNV and CDR2 as YYDKDF (reference sequence). The CDR3 spans 15 residues. J gave up 1 base and V 9 bases, and 11 bases lay outside the gene matches. The CDR3 sequence is CATQSQGGINYGYTF. CDR3 bases: TGTGCCACGCAGTCTCAGGGGGGAATTAACTATGGCTACACCTTC. Based on the CDR3 plus reference TRBV15 and TRBJ1-2, the full variable domain is DAMVIQNPRYQVTQFGKPVTLSCSQTLNHNVMYWYQQKSSQAPKLLFHYYDKDFNNEADTPDNFQSRRPNTSFCFLDIRSPGLGDTAMYLCATQSQGGINYGYTFGSGTRLTVV.

The chain has TRBV4-2 and TRBJ2-1, with 8 bases that match TRBD2. The trim removed 1 base at V and 3 bases at J, leaving 5 bases unmatched. The CDR3 has 16 amino acids. The germline gives CDR1 LGHNA, CDR2 YNFKEQ. The CDR3 sequence: CASSQGQRGSYNEQFF. CDR3 DNA: TGTGCCAGCAGCCAAGGGCAGCGGGGGAGCTACAATGAGCAGTTCTTC.

This sequence joins TRBV12-3 or TRBV12-4 and TRBJ2-3, with 7 bases matching TRBD2. Trimming cost V 6 bases and J 6 bases; bases outside gene matches: 6. This CDR3 contains 13 residues. The CDR3 region has the DNA TGTGCCAGCAGGCGGACTAGATCCGATACGCAGTATTTT. As protein: CASRRTRSDTQYF.

This clonotype was found many times. The chain recombines TRBV12-3 or TRBV12-4 with TRBJ1-1, with 7 bases aligning to TRBD1. V was pared by 5 bases and J by 5 bases, with 8 bases of the junction left unmatched. This CDR3 has 14 amino acids. This CDR3 reads CASSQDRPGTEAFF. For the CDR3, the DNA is TGTGCCAGCAGTCAGGACAGGCCTGGGACTGAAGCTTTCTTT.

This clonotype has just a few counts. The chain links TRBV20-1 to TRBJ2-3, with 7 bases identical to TRBD2. CDR1 and CDR2 from the germline V gene are DFQATT and SNEGSKA (reference sequence). CDR3 length: 15 amino acids. The ends lost 5 bases at V and 2 bases at J; junction bases unmatched: 10. CDR3 residues: CSAPISSGYTDTQYF. The DNA for the CDR3 is TGCAGTGCTCCGATTTCTAGCGGCTACACAGATACGCAGTATTTT.

The rearrangement joins TRBV6-1 to TRBJ2-5; 9 nucleotides align to TRBD1. Germline CDR1 MNHNS, CDR2 SASEGT. V shed 0 bases and J 0 bases; nucleotides not matched to a gene: 8. The length of the CDR3 is 18 residues. CDR3 sequence (DNA): TGTGCCAGCAGTGAAGCTCATACCGGGACAGGGTACCAAGAGACCCAGTACTTC. Protein product: CASSEAHTGTGYQETQYF.

Many counts were recorded for this clonotype. The chain recombines TRBV12-3 or TRBV12-4 with TRBJ2-1; 10 bases agree with TRBD2. The CDR3 sequence is 15 residues long. With 4 bases clipped from V and 8 bases from J, the junction kept 8 bases outside the gene matches. The CDR3 sequence is CASSSSGSGGDEQFF. As DNA, the CDR3 is TGTGCCAGCAGTTCTAGCGGGAGTGGCGGCGATGAGCAGTTCTTC.

V gene TRBV20-1 combines with J gene TRBJ1-3, with D uncertain. V was pared by 0 bases and J by 0 bases, with 18 bases between. The V gene's germline CDR1 is DFQATT and CDR2 SNEGSKA (reference sequence). There are 18 residues in the CDR3. The CDR3, as DNA: TGCAGTGCTAGAGATCGGAGAGGCGGAAGTATCTCTGGAAACACCATATATTTT. The encoded protein is CSARDRRGGSISGNTIYF.

Ten or more counts support this clonotype. The rearrangement joins TRBV29-1 to TRBJ1-1; TRBD1 might be the D (5 bases). CDR3 length: 14 amino acids. V gave up 7 bases and J gave up 10 bases, with 25 bases separating them. Germline V gene lookup returns CDR1 SQVTM and CDR2 ANQGSEA. In DNA, the CDR3 is TGCAGCGCCAGAGTGTTAGGGGAGAACATACGAGCTTTCTTT. Residues: CSARVLGENIRAFF.

The chain joins TRBV4-2 to TRBJ2-5; 10 bases map to TRBD1. Unmatched junction bases numbered 3, after V lost 0 bases and J lost 5 bases. Germline V gives CDR1 LGHNA, CDR2 YNFKEQ. This CDR3 spans 15 amino acids. The CDR3: CASSQDGDRGETQYF. DNA for the CDR3: TGTGCCAGCAGCCAAGATGGGGACAGGGGTGAGACCCAGTACTTC.

The chain employs TRBV7-2 and TRBJ1-3; no clear D gene. The germline V gene has CDR1 SGHTA and CDR2 FQGNSA. Trimming took 9 bases from V and 7 from J, leaving 13 bases between them. This CDR3 has 12 residues. In DNA form, the CDR3 reads TGTGCCAGTGGTAGAGTTCGGAACACCATATATTTT. Translation: CASGRVRNTIYF. Supplemented by reference TRBV7-2 and TRBJ1-3, the full variable domain reads GAGVSQSPSNKVTEKGKDVELRCDPISGHTALYWYRQSLGQGLEFLIYFQGNSAPDKSGLPSDRFSAERTGGSVSTLTIQRTQQEDSAVYLCASGRVRNTIYFGEGSWLTVV.

This clonotype was seen a handful of times. J is TRBJ1-4 and V is TRBV20-1, with D possibly being TRBD1 (5 bases). Trimming left V 2 bases short and J 8 bases short, with 12 bases between. Germline CDR1 and CDR2: DFQATT and SNEGSKA (reference sequence). The CDR3 contains 13 residues. In nucleotides, the CDR3 is TGCAGTGCTAGATGGGGCGCAAAAGAAAAACTGTTTTTT. Translated, it gives CSARWGAKEKLFF.

This clonotype was observed many times. V gene TRBV28 combines with J gene TRBJ2-1; the D is unclear. The CDR3 is made up of 15 amino acids. Germline CDR1 and CDR2: MDHEN and SYDVKM. V lost 6 bases, J lost 3 bases, and 15 bases lay in between. CDR3 sequence (DNA): TGTGCCAGCAGCCCTCTCACGGGCGACTACAATGAGCAGTTCTTC. Its translation is CASSPLTGDYNEQFF.

Many counts were recorded for this clonotype. The J gene is TRBJ2-1, the V gene TRBV4-3; 7 positions match TRBD1. Germline loops: CDR1 LGHNA, CDR2 YSLEER. Losses at the gene ends were 1 base for V and 2 bases for J; bases not matched to a gene: 8. CDR3 length equals 17 residues. The CDR3 region is CASSQVGHRGPYNEQFF. CDR3 in DNA: TGCGCCAGCAGCCAAGTAGGTCACAGGGGACCCTACAATGAGCAGTTCTTC.

A few counts support this clonotype. A much larger clone is a single base away; this may be a read error. V gene TRBV20-1 combines with J gene TRBJ2-1; D is unresolved. Between the trimmed V and J ends, which lost 3 bases and 6 bases, there was a span of 9 bases. The germline V gene has CDR1 DFQATT and CDR2 SNEGSKA (reference sequence). This CDR3 contains 12 residues. The CDR3 bases are TGCAGTGCTAGTCGATCGGCCAATGAGCAGTTCTTC. It translates to CSASRSANEQFF.

This chain links TRBV7-3 with TRBJ2-6; D possibly corresponds to TRBD1 (6 bases). The CDR3 has 12 residues. CDR1 and CDR2 (germline): SGHTA, FQGTGA. V gave up 1 base and J gave up 11 bases, with 6 bases separating them. The chain's CDR3 is CASSLNRDVLTF. The CDR3 bases are TGTGCCAGCAGCTTAAACAGGGACGTCCTGACTTTC.

The chain joins TRBV28 to TRBJ1-1; D is uncertain. Per the germline V gene, CDR1 is MDHEN and CDR2 is SYDVKM. Trimming stripped 5 bases from V and 0 bases from J, with 10 bases between. This CDR3 spans 14 amino acids. The CDR3 DNA sequence: TGTGCCAGCAGTCGCGGACTGATGAACACTGAAGCTTTCTTT. Protein product: CASSRGLMNTEAFF.